The 3 T cell receptor beta chains below come from one sample, sequenced in a study of T cell responses to AZD1222 COVID-19 vaccine. Measured with immunoSEQ multiplex PCR; TCRdb has only the in-frame clones, and not every one. The sample contains about 110,000 clones, 85% to 95% of which appear only once. Sequenced here: peripheral blood, sampled on day 0 of AZD1222 vaccination. These receptors were taken from an adult in good health.

The chain employs TRBV6-2 or TRBV6-3 and TRBJ2-1; 9 bases map to TRBD2. Per the germline V gene, CDR1 is MNHEY and CDR2 is SVGEGT. The CDR3 has 18 residues. V lost 5 bases to trimming and J lost 7 bases; unmatched junction nucleotides: 18. This CDR3 reads CASSRSSGGSQSDNEQFF. In DNA, the CDR3 is TGTGCCAGCAGTCGCTCCAGCGGGGGGTCCCAAAGCGATAATGAGCAGTTCTTC.

J is TRBJ2-7 and V is TRBV6-4, with 7 bases lining up with TRBD2. This CDR3 spans 16 amino acids. Germline V gene lookup returns CDR1 MRHNA and CDR2 SNTAGT. V gave up 5 bases and J gave up 5 bases; unmatched junction bases: 15. The CDR3 loop reads CASSPLGGAGLDEQYF. The CDR3 DNA is TGTGCCAGCAGTCCCCTGGGAGGGGCAGGTTTGGACGAGCAGTACTTC.

The CDR3 DNA reads TGTGCCAGTCTACAGGGGCCCGGAAACACCATATATTTT. It translates to CASLQGPGNTIYF. The rearrangement links TRBV2 to TRBJ1-3; 7 bases fit TRBD1. Trimming at V came to 9 bases and at J to 4 bases, leaving 6 bases not matched to a gene. The CDR3 spans 13 residues. Germline V gives CDR1 SNHLY, CDR2 FYNNEI.